This TCR beta chain was observed in a study of PD-1 blockade in classical Hodgkin lymphoma. Study-level information: Patients were given intravenous nivolumab, 3 mg/kg, every 2 weeks. Notes on the study in general: Later analyses included only patients treated at least 1 year post-ASCT. Healthy donors were reported to have higher baseline TCR diversity than newly diagnosed patients.

Libraries were prepared by immunoSEQ multiplex PCR; TCRdb keeps only in-frame clonotypes and omits some of them. The sample consists of 25,000 to 35,000 clones, around 70% of them appearing once. Trimming removed 0 bases from V and 4 bases from J, with 6 bases in between. This CDR3 spans 14 amino acids. Germline values: CDR1 LGHNA, CDR2 YSLEER. Every single patient, without exception, relapsed after autologous stem cell transplantation, and brentuximab vedotin exposure varied. A note on this clone: Its target is unknown.

The starting material was peripheral blood mononuclear cells (PBMCs), obtained before the second cycle of nivolumab. This receptor was taken from a human donor with classical Hodgkin lymphoma. V and J are TRBV4-3 and TRBJ2-2; D is unresolved. DNA for the CDR3: TGCGCCAGCAGCCAAGACTGGGGCACCGGGGAGCTGTTTTTT. It specifies CASSQDWGTGELFF.